A selection of T cell receptor beta chains follows, all from one sample in a study of T cells in tumors after PD-1 blockade. The assay was immunoSEQ multiplex PCR, and TCRdb's table has in-frame clones only and misses some. The sample contains tens of thousands of clones, roughly 73% of which appear only once. Material: PBMCs, obtained after anti-PD-1 treatment. These receptors all come from a human donor with basal cell carcinoma. The CDR3 runs from the conserved cysteine through the conserved F or W. D genes are given only for firm matches. Rows may omit the clone size; those that give it use once, few, many or a size class.

cdr3_aa cdr3_nt v_call d_call clone_size j_call
CAIGSSTDTQYF TGTGCCATAGGGTCATCTACAGATACGCAGTATTTT TRBV28 NA NA TRBJ2-3
CAISPGVSSGNTIYF TGTGCCATCAGTCCTGGGGTGAGCTCTGGAAACACCATATATTTT TRBV10-3 NA NA TRBJ1-3
CASSLVNTEAFF TGTGCCAGCAGCTTAGTGAACACTGAAGCTTTCTTT TRBV7-9 NA few TRBJ1-1
CASSAPAGTGLAEQYF TGTGCCAGCAGCGCCCCCGCCGGGACAGGCTTAGCCGAGCAGTACTTC TRBV9 TRBD1 NA TRBJ2-7
CASGRRAGKADTQYF TGTGCTAGTGGCCGGAGGGCGGGCAAGGCAGATACGCAGTATTTT TRBV12-5 NA NA TRBJ2-3
CASSTQQGLKEKLFF TGTGCCAGCAGTACCCAACAGGGGTTAAAGGAAAAACTGTTTTTT TRBV28 TRBD1 NA TRBJ1-4
CASSFLGGGGRTDTQYF TGCGCCAGCAGCTTCCTGGGCGGCGGGGGGCGCACAGATACGCAGTATTTT TRBV5-1 TRBD2 NA TRBJ2-3
CATRRGYEQYF TGTGCCACCCGGCGGGGGTACGAGCAGTACTTC TRBV6-5 TRBD2 NA TRBJ2-7
CAWSADRGGNQPQHF TGTGCCTGGAGTGCCGACAGGGGCGGGAATCAGCCCCAGCATTTT TRBV30 TRBD1 NA TRBJ1-5
CASSQEIPGREQYF TGTGCCAGCAGCCAAGAAATACCCGGACGAGAGCAGTACTTC TRBV7-2 NA NA TRBJ2-7
CSVEPFTGAGTDTQYF TGCAGCGTTGAACCCTTTACGGGAGCGGGCACAGATACGCAGTATTTT TRBV29-1 NA NA TRBJ2-3
CASTASSGGELFF TGTGCCAGTACCGCTAGCTCGGGCGGGGAGCTGTTTTTT TRBV19 NA NA TRBJ2-2
CASSSSSGANVLTF TGTGCCAGCAGCTCCTCATCTGGGGCCAACGTCCTGACTTTC TRBV6-5 NA NA TRBJ2-6
CASSMAGQLYNEQFF TGTGCCAGTAGTATGGCCGGACAGCTCTACAATGAGCAGTTCTTC TRBV19 NA NA TRBJ2-1
CASSQVIGGLSSGNTIYF TGCGCCAGCAGCCAAGTTATCGGGGGTTTGAGCTCTGGAAACACCATATATTTT TRBV4-3 NA NA TRBJ1-3
CASSPGQTIRTITDTQYF TGCGCCAGCAGCCCGGGACAGACGATAAGAACCATCACAGATACGCAGTATTTT TRBV5-1 TRBD1 NA TRBJ2-3
CATSDLRTGEPDTQYF TGTGCCACCAGTGATTTGAGGACAGGTGAGCCAGATACGCAGTATTTT TRBV24-1 TRBD1 NA TRBJ2-3
CASLSPAGDLNEQFF TGTGCCAGCCTGAGTCCAGCGGGAGATTTGAATGAGCAGTTCTTC TRBV28 TRBD2 NA TRBJ2-1
CASRVSHYTDTQYF TGTGCCAGCCGGGTCTCCCACTACACAGATACGCAGTATTTT TRBV7-2 NA NA TRBJ2-3
CASRCELAQHARNTIYF TGTGCCAGCAGATGCGAGCTAGCTCAACACGCACGAAATACCATATATTTT TRBV21-1 NA NA TRBJ1-3
CASSQSRAATEAFF TGTGCCAGCAGCCAATCCAGGGCGGCCACTGAAGCTTTCTTT TRBV16 NA NA TRBJ1-1
CASSHREKLFF TGTGCCAGCAGCCATCGGGAAAAACTGTTTTTT TRBV3-1/TRBV3-2 NA NA TRBJ1-4
CASSVSTSPNNEQFF TGTGCCAGCAGCGTAAGTACTAGTCCCAACAATGAGCAGTTCTTC TRBV9 NA NA TRBJ2-1
CSVESWTSGDEQFF TGCAGCGTTGAATCCTGGACTAGCGGAGATGAGCAGTTCTTC TRBV29-1 TRBD2 NA TRBJ2-1
CASSQGHTIYF TGTGCCAGCAGCCAGGGGCACACCATATATTTT TRBV12-3/TRBV12-4 NA NA TRBJ1-3
CASSLSTTGGEQYF TGTGCCAGCAGCTTAAGCACTACAGGCGGCGAGCAGTACTTC TRBV5-4 NA NA TRBJ2-7
CASSQDHRAGRREGEKLFF TGTGCCAGCAGCCAAGATCATCGGGCAGGGAGAAGGGAGGGTGAAAAACTGTTTTTT TRBV3-1/TRBV3-2 NA NA TRBJ1-4
CASSRVEPYNEQFF TGTGCCAGCAGCCGGGTTGAGCCCTACAATGAGCAGTTCTTC TRBV7-9 NA NA TRBJ2-1
CASSQVTVLNTEAFF TGTGCCAGCAGCCAAGTGACCGTGTTGAACACTGAAGCTTTCTTT TRBV3-1/TRBV3-2 NA NA TRBJ1-1
CASKRTENTEAFF TGTGCCAGCAAAAGGACAGAAAACACTGAAGCTTTCTTT TRBV12-3/TRBV12-4 NA NA TRBJ1-1
CASSQWGTSRQETQYF TGTGCCAGCAGCCAATGGGGGACTAGCAGACAAGAGACCCAGTACTTC TRBV14 TRBD2 once TRBJ2-5
CASNWDRINEKLFF TGTGCCAGCAACTGGGACAGGATTAATGAAAAACTGTTTTTT TRBV6-5 TRBD1 NA TRBJ1-4
CASSLTKDTAGHEQYF TGTGCCAGCAGCTTAACTAAGGACACCGCTGGACACGAGCAGTACTTC TRBV7-2 NA NA TRBJ2-7
CASRLIGTGVVATKNIQYF TGTGCAAGTCGCTTAATCGGGACAGGGGTCGTTGCGACCAAAAACATTCAGTACTTC TRBV12-2 NA NA TRBJ2-4
CASSVLSGGAGELFF TGTGCCAGCAGCGTACTTAGCGGGGGGGCCGGGGAGCTGTTTTTT TRBV7-2 TRBD2 NA TRBJ2-2
CATSVGSNTEAFF TGTGCCACGTCCGTAGGGAGCAACACTGAAGCTTTCTTT TRBV4-2 NA NA TRBJ1-1
CASSPSFAGGLEQYF TGTGCCAGCAGCCCCTCCTTTGCGGGGGGCTTGGAGCAGTACTTC TRBV7-2 TRBD2 few TRBJ2-7
CASSYRARGGETQYF TGTGCCAGCAGTTACCGGGCCCGGGGGGGAGAGACCCAGTACTTC TRBV6-6 TRBD2 NA TRBJ2-5
CAWKGTGGYEQYF TGTGCCTGGAAGGGGACAGGAGGCTACGAGCAGTACTTC TRBV30 TRBD1 NA TRBJ2-7
CASGRQGGYEQYF TGCGCCAGTGGACGACAGGGAGGCTACGAGCAGTACTTC TRBV5-1 NA few TRBJ2-7
CASSPPRAALGTEAFF TGTGCCAGCAGTCCCCCCCGGGCGGCCCTGGGCACTGAAGCTTTCTTT TRBV27 NA NA TRBJ1-1
CASRVHNEQFF TGTGCCAGCAGGGTGCACAATGAGCAGTTCTTC TRBV2 NA NA TRBJ2-1
CASSLSPSPRAAYEQYF TGTGCCAGCAGCTTATCCCCATCCCCCCGAGCCGCCTACGAGCAGTACTTC TRBV7-2 NA once TRBJ2-7
CSVDPGTGELFF TGCAGCGTTGATCCTGGGACCGGGGAGCTGTTTTTT TRBV29-1 NA NA TRBJ2-2
CASSLLAGLSTGELFF TGTGCCAGCAGCCTACTAGCGGGCCTTAGCACCGGGGAGCTGTTTTTT TRBV11-1 TRBD2 NA TRBJ2-2
CASTSGEGVSPLHF TGTGCCAGCACCTCCGGGGAGGGTGTATCACCCCTCCACTTT TRBV6-5 NA NA TRBJ1-6
CAIRTGTGDYEQYF TGTGCCATCAGGACCGGGACAGGGGACTACGAGCAGTACTTC TRBV10-3 TRBD1 NA TRBJ2-7
CASSLYGRGLATGELFF TGTGCCAGCAGCTTATACGGCAGGGGGCTGGCCACCGGGGAGCTGTTTTTT TRBV7-9 TRBD1 few TRBJ2-2
CASSLGYPGGEQYF TGCGCCAGCAGCTTGGGGTACCCGGGAGGAGAGCAGTACTTC TRBV5-1 TRBD2 NA TRBJ2-7
CASSPYNTDTQYF TGTGCCAGCAGCCCCTATAACACAGATACGCAGTATTTT TRBV9 NA NA TRBJ2-3
CASSETTAYEQYF TGTGCCAGCAGTGAAACGACCGCCTACGAGCAGTACTTC TRBV6-1 NA NA TRBJ2-7
CASSVAGLGSYEQYF TGTGCCAGCAGCGTGGCGGGACTCGGCTCCTACGAGCAGTACTTC TRBV9 NA NA TRBJ2-7
CASSISRDFSYNEQFF TGTGCCAGTAGTATCAGCCGGGACTTCTCCTACAATGAGCAGTTCTTC TRBV19 NA NA TRBJ2-1
CASSRVFRDVNSPLHF TGCGCCAGCAGCCGGGTCTTCCGGGACGTAAATTCACCCCTCCACTTT TRBV4-3 NA few TRBJ1-6
CASSPSTERQQFF TGTGCCAGCTCACCTTCGACTGAGAGGCAGCAGTTCTTC TRBV18 NA NA TRBJ2-1
CASSLGQSNQPQHF TGTGCCAGCAGTCTGGGACAGAGCAATCAGCCCCAGCATTTT TRBV27 TRBD1 NA TRBJ1-5
CASSQEITGAGSEAFF TGTGCCAGCAGCCAAGAGATAACGGGGGCTGGCTCTGAAGCTTTCTTT TRBV14 NA NA TRBJ1-1
CASSLQGRADTQYF TGTGCCAGCAGCCTCCAGGGGAGAGCAGATACGCAGTATTTT TRBV28 NA NA TRBJ2-3
CASSLGGTGNTEAFF TGTGCCAGCAGCTTGGGGGGGACAGGGAACACTGAAGCTTTCTTT TRBV7-6 TRBD1 NA TRBJ1-1
CASSFGQATDTQYF TGTGCCAGCAGCTTCGGACAGGCCACAGATACGCAGTATTTT TRBV11-3 TRBD1 NA TRBJ2-3